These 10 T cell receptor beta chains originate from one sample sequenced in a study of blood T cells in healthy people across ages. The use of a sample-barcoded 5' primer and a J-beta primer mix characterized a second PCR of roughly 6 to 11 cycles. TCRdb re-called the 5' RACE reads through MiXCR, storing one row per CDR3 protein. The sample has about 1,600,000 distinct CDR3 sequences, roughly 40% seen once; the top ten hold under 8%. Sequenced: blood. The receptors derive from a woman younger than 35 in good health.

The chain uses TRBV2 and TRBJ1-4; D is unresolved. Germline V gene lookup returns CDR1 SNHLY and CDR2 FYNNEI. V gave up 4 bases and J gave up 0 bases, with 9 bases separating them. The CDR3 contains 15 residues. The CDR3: CASSGTVATNEKLFF. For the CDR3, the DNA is TGTGCCAGCAGTGGGACCGTGGCAACTAATGAAAAACTGTTTTTT.

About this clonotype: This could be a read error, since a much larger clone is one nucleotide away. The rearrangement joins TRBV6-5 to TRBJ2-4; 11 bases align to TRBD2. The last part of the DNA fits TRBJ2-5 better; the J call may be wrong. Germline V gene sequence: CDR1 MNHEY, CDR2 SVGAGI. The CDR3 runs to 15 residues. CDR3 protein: CVRLFSGRAGETQYF. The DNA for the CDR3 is TGTGTCAGACTCTTTAGCGGGAGGGCCGGGGAGACCCAGTACTTC.

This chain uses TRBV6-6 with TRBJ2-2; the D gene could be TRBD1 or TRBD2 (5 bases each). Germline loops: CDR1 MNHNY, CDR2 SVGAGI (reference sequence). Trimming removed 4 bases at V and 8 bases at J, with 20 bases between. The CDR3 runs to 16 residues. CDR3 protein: CASSSPGNPRGGELFF. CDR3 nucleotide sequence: TGTGCCAGCAGTTCTCCGGGCAACCCGAGGGGTGGGGAGCTGTTTTTT.

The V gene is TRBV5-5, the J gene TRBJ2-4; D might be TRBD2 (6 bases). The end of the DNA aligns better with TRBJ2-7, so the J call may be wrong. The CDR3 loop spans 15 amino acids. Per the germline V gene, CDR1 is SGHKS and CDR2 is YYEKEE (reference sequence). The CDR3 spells CASSLDPGVAYEQYF. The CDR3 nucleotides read TGTGCCAGCAGCTTAGATCCGGGGGTAGCTTACGAGCAGTACTTC.

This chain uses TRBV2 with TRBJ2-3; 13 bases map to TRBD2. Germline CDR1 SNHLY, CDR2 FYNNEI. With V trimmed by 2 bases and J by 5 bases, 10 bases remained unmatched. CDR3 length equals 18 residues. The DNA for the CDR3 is TGTGCCAGCAGTGAAACTAGCGGGGGGGCTCAGGTTCAAGATACGCAGTATTTT. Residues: CASSETSGGAQVQDTQYF.

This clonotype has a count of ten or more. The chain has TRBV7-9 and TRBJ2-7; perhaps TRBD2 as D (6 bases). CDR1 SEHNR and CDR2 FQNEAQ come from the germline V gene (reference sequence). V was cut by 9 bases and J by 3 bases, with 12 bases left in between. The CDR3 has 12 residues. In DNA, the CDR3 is TGTGCCAGTCCGGGACTGAACTACGAGCAGTACTTC. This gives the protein CASPGLNYEQYF.

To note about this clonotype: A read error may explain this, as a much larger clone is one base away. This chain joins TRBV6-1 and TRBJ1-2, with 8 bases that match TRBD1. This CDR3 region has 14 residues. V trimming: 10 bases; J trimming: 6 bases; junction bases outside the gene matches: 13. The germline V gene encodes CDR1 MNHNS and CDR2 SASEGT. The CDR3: CATWRAGGADGYTF. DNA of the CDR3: TGTGCCACATGGAGGGCAGGGGGCGCGGATGGCTACACCTTC.

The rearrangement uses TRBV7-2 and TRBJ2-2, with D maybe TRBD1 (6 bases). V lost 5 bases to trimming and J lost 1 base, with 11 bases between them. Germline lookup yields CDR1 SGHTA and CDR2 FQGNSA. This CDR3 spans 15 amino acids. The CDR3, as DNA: TGTGCCAGCAGCCCCCAGGGACAGAACACCGGGGAGCTGTTTTTT. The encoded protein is CASSPQGQNTGELFF.

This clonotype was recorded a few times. The CDR3 bases are TGTGCCAGCAGCTTAGGGGGCAGGGGGCGTAGCAATGAGCAGTTCTTC. Translating gives CASSLGGRGRSNEQFF. The rearrangement links TRBV7-8 to TRBJ2-1, with 8 positions matching TRBD1. The CDR3 covers 16 residues. Germline trimming cut 1 base from V and 6 bases from J; bases unmatched to any gene: 8. Germline values: CDR1 SGHVS, CDR2 FQNEAQ.

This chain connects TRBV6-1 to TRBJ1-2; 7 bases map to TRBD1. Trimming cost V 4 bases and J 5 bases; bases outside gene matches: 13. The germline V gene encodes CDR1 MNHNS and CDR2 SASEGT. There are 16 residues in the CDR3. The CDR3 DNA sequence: TGTGCCAGCAGTGCCCGGGACAGCACTACCCAATATGGCTACACCTTC. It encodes CASSARDSTTQYGYTF.